The sample holds a few counts of the clone carrying this T cell receptor beta chain. These data are taken from a study of identical twins. TCRdb re-analysed the 5' RACE reads in MiXCR, keeping a single row per CDR3 protein. The sample shows fewer than 800,000 distinct CDR3 sequences, about 7.1% of them seen only once. Trimming left V 5 bases short and J 4 bases short, with 12 bases between. Germline assignment: CDR1 MNHEY and CDR2 SMNVEV (reference sequence). This CDR3 spans 13 amino acids. These same data were also listed under a study on yellow fever vaccine responses in identical twins.

The material sequenced was PBMCs. This TCR came from a woman aged 18-30 years in good health. J is TRBJ2-7 and V is TRBV27; the D call may be TRBD1 or TRBD2 (5 bases each). CDR3 bases: TGTGCCAGCAGTCCCCAGGGCGGGTACGAGCAGTACGTC. It encodes CASSPQGGYEQYV.